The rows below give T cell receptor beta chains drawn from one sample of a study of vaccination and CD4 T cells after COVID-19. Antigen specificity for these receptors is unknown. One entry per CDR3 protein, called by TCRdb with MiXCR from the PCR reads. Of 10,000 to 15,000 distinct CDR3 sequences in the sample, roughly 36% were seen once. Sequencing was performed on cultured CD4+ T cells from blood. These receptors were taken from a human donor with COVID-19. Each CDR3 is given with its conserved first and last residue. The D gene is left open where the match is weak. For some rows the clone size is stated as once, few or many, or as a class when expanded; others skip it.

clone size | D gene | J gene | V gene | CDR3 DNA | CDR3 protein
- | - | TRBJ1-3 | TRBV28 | TGTGCCAGCAGCAGCAGAAACACCATATATTTT | CASSSRNTIYF
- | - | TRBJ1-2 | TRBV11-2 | TGTGCCAGCAGCGAAGAGAGATCCTGGTATGGCTACACCTTC | CASSEERSWYGYTF
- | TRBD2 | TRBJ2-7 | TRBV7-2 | TGTGCCAGCAGCTTAGCGGCCCAGCGGGGGAGCTCCTACGAGCAGTACTTC | CASSLAAQRGSSYEQYF
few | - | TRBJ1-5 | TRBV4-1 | TGCGCCAGCAGCCAAGATACAGGGTTGTACCAGCCCCAGCATTTT | CASSQDTGLYQPQHF
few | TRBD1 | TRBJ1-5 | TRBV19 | TGTGCCAGTAGTTCCTCCGGGACAGGGGGCCGGCAGCCCCAGCATTTT | CASSSSGTGGRQPQHF
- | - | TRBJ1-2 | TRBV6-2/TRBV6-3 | TGTGCCAGCAGTTTGAATTCCGGAGTAGGAAGGTATGGCTACGCCTTC | CASSLNSGVGRYGYAF
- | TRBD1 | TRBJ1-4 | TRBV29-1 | TGCAGCGTCCGACAGGGGAGTGGCGAAAAACTGTTTTTT | CSVRQGSGEKLFF
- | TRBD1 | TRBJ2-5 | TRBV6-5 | TGTGCCAGCAGTTCTGCCGGACAGGGGATTGGTCCCGAGTACTTC | CASSSAGQGIGPEYF
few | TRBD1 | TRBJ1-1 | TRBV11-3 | TGTGCCAGCAGCTTACGGACAGGTGAAGCTTTCTTT | CASSLRTGEAFF
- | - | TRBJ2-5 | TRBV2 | TGTGCCAGCAGTGAAGGGGGGGCTAGGGAGACCCAGTACTTC | CASSEGGARETQYF
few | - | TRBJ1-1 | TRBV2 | TGTGCCAGCAGTGAATTGGTCAGCAACACTGAAGCTTTCTTT | CASSELVSNTEAFF
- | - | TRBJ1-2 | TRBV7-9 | TGCGCCAGCAGCTTTGTCCTGCCCGGGGTTAATGGCTACACCTTC | CASSFVLPGVNGYTF
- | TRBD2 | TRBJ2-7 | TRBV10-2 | TGCGCCAGCAGTAGGACTAGCGGGGGGTCCTACGAGCAGTACTTC | CASSRTSGGSYEQYF
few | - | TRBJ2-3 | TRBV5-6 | TGTGCCAGCAGCATCGGGCCTTCGGATACGCAGTATTTT | CASSIGPSDTQYF
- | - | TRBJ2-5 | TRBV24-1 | TGTGCCACCAGTTTTGGGTCTCAAGAGACCCAGTACTTC | CATSFGSQETQYF
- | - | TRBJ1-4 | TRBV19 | TGTGCCAGTAGTATCGGCTGGGCCGGAACTAATGAAAAACTGTTTTTT | CASSIGWAGTNEKLFF
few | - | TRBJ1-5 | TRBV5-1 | TGCGCCAGCAGCTTGGACGACGATCAGCCCCAGCATTTT | CASSLDDDQPQHF
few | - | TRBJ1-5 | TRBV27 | TGTGCCAGCAGTCCCCCGGGATTCAGCAATCAGCCCCAGCATTTT | CASSPPGFSNQPQHF
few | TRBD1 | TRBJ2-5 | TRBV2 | TGTGCCAGCAGGCTAAGGACAGGGTCCGTCCAAGAGACCCAGTACTTC | CASRLRTGSVQETQYF
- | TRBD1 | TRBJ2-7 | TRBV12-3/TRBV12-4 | TGTGCCAGCAGATCAGACAGGGTCGAGCAGTACTTC | CASRSDRVEQYF
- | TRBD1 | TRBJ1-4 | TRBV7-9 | TGTGCCAGCAGCCAGCAGGGGGGGGGTGCTAATGAAAAACTGTTTTTT | CASSQQGGGANEKLFF
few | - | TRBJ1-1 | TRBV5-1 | TGCGCCAGCAGCTTGGGGGCGGCAATGAACACTGAAGCTTTCTTT | CASSLGAAMNTEAFF
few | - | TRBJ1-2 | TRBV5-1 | TGCGCCAGCAGCTTGGAGGCGGGGGCTGGTGGCTACACCTTC | CASSLEAGAGGYTF
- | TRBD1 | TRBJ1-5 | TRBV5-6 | TGTGCCAGCAGCAAAGGGCCAGGGGGCCCGAGCAATCAGCCCCAGCATTTT | CASSKGPGGPSNQPQHF
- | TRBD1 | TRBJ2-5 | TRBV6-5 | TGTGCCAGCAGTTACTCCTCAGGGGGCTTGGAGACCCAGTACTTC | CASSYSSGGLETQYF
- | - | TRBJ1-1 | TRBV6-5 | TGTGCCAGCAGTTACCGCGCAGATATCCACACTGAAGCTTTCTTT | CASSYRADIHTEAFF
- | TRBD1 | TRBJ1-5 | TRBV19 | TGTGCCAGTAGTATTTCTGGACAGGGAAGCAATCAGCCCCAGCATTTT | CASSISGQGSNQPQHF
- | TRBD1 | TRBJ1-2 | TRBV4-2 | TGTGCCAGCAGCCGCGCGGGGACAGACTATGGCTACACCTTC | CASSRAGTDYGYTF
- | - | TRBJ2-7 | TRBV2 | TGTGCCAGCAGTCCCTCGGTCCCCGGGCCCGAGCAGTACTTC | CASSPSVPGPEQYF
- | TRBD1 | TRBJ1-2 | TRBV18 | TGTGCCAGCTCGACTCCCGGGACAGGGGATCGATACACCTTC | CASSTPGTGDRYTF
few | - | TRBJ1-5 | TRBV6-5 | TGTGCCAGCAGTTACAAGGACAGCAATCAGCCCCAGCATTTT | CASSYKDSNQPQHF
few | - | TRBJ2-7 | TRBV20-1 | TGCAGTGCCCTTTTGGGCCGCGTCTACGAGCAGTACTTC | CSALLGRVYEQYF
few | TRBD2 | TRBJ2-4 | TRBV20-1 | TGCAGTGCTAGAGATGGGGGCGGGGGGGCCAAAAACATTCAGTACTTC | CSARDGGGGAKNIQYF
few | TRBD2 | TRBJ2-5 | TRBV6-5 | TGTGCCAGCAGTTTTTTAGCGGGGGGGATCCAAGAGACCCAGTACTTC | CASSFLAGGIQETQYF
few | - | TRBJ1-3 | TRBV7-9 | TGTGCCAGCAGCTTAGTAGGAGCCCCTTCGGGACATACTGGAAACACCATATATTTT | CASSLVGAPSGHTGNTIYF
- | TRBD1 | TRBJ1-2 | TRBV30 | TGTGCCTGGACACAGGGGGCAAGGGGCTACACCTTC | CAWTQGARGYTF
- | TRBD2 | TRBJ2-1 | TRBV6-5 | TGTGCCAGCAGTTGGGAGACTAGCGGGGCTTACGAGCAGTTCTTC | CASSWETSGAYEQFF
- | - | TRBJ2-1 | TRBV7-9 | TGTGCCAGCAGCTTAGTGGGTTCCTACAATGAGCAGTTCTTC | CASSLVGSYNEQFF
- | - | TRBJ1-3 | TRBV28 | TGTGCCAGCAGCTCAACGGGGGGCTCTGGAAACACCATATATTTT | CASSSTGGSGNTIYF
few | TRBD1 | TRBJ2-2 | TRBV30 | TGTGCCTGGACCCTCTGGACAGGGGACGGGGAGCTGTTTTTT | CAWTLWTGDGELFF
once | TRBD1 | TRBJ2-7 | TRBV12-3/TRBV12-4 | TGTGCCAGCAGTTTTGGGGGACAGAGATACGAGCAGTACTTC | CASSFGGQRYEQYF
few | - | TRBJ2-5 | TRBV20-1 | TGCAGTGCTAACACCCGGGGACAGACCCAGTACTTC | CSANTRGQTQYF
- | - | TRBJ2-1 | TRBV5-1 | TGCGCCAGCAGCTTTGGGACGGCATACAATGAGCAGTTCTTC | CASSFGTAYNEQFF
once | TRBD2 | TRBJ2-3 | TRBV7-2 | TGTGCCAGCAGCTTGATCGGCGGGGGGGCGGGAAATACGCAGTATTTT | CASSLIGGGAGNTQYF
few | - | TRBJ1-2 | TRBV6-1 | TGTGCCAGCAGTGAAAACTTTCCGACCTTTAACTATGGCTACACCTTC | CASSENFPTFNYGYTF
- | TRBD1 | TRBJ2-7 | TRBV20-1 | TGCAGTGCCCACTCCGACAGGGGGACTGGCGAGCAGTACTTC | CSAHSDRGTGEQYF
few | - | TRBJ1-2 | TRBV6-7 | TGTGCCACCGACGGGGGATATGGCTACACCTTC | CATDGGYGYTF
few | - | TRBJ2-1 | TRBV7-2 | TGTGCCAGCAGCTTAAAGAATGAGCAGTTCTTC | CASSLKNEQFF
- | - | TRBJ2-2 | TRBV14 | TGTGCCAGCAGCCAAGCGCGGGCAGCGGGGAACACCGGGGAGCTGTTTTTT | CASSQARAAGNTGELFF